This T cell receptor (beta chain) was recovered during a study of blood T cell repertoires in COVID-19. Looked up from germline, CDR1 is LGHNA and CDR2 is YNFKEQ. Trimming removed 1 base at V and 0 bases at J, with 7 bases between. CDR3 length equals 15 residues. Sequencing was performed with immunoSEQ multiplex PCR; in TCRdb, only in-frame clones are kept and a portion is missing. The table records some 160,000 clones, around 92% of them present only once. Specimen: peripheral blood. The sequence derives from a man aged 55 to 70 with acute or convalescent COVID-19. V and J are TRBV4-2 and TRBJ1-3; D is ambiguous. The CDR3 DNA follows: TGTGCCAGCAGCCAAGTACAGATCTCTGGAAACACCATATATTTT. Translated: CASSQVQISGNTIYF.